The 2 T cell receptor beta chains below all came from one sample that was sequenced in a study of cytomegalovirus exposure and HLA in healthy donors (dated by TCRdb to 2015 to 2018). Library creation used the immunoSEQ multiplex PCR assay. A mixture of 60 forward primers for TCR Vbeta segments and 13 reverse primers for TCR Jbeta segments was used in the multiplex PCR. TCRdb holds this immuneACCESS table with in-frame rearrangements only. Some clones are missing; in checked studies, unresolved V genes explain under half, and the rest has no known cause. The sample table shows about 120,000 clones, and roughly 87% are seen once. The biggest ten clones account for around 1.5% of the sample. Sequenced: PBMCs. These receptors all come from a woman between 18 and 30 years old in good health and CMV-seronegative.

This CDR3 reads CASSQRQGNGRSPLHF. CDR3 coding DNA: TGTGCCAGCAGCCAGAGACAGGGCAATGGGAGGTCACCCCTCCACTTT. V is TRBV7-2 and J is TRBJ1-6; 7 nucleotides align to TRBD1. The CDR3 covers 16 residues. Germline assignment: CDR1 SGHTA and CDR2 FQGNSA. J gave up 10 bases and V 5 bases, and 14 bases lay outside the gene matches.

The chain recombines TRBV7-9 with TRBJ1-3; 7 bases are a match to TRBD1. Trimming removed 6 bases from V and 2 bases from J; junction bases left unmatched: 7. Germline CDR1 SEHNR, CDR2 FQNEAQ (reference sequence). CDR3 length equals 15 residues. The chain's CDR3 is CASSQKTGTGNTIYF. The DNA of the CDR3 is TGTGCCAGCAGTCAGAAGACAGGGACTGGAAACACCATATATTTT.